The 5 T cell receptor beta chains presented below share a single source sample, sequenced in a study of OX40 agonist ivuxolimab in advanced cancers. Data came from immunoSEQ multiplex PCR; TCRdb stores just in-frame clones and leaves some out. Altogether about 60,000 clones are present, about nine tenths being singletons, with the ten largest covering roughly 17%. Sequenced material: CD4+ or CD8+ T cells sorted from blood, taken in a trial of the OX40 agonist ivuxolimab. The source of these receptors is an adult with an advanced solid tumor such as melanoma, head and neck, liver or kidney cancer.

This chain connects TRBV6-1 to TRBJ2-1; 8 bases are shared with TRBD1. The J segment lost 8 bases and the V segment lost 6 bases, leaving 12 bases of the junction unmatched. Germline assignment: CDR1 MNHNS and CDR2 SASEGT. CDR3 length equals 15 residues. CDR3 nucleotides: TGTGCCAGCAGGCTACGGGACAGGAGTAATTATGAGCAGTTCTTC. Residues: CASRLRDRSNYEQFF.

The rearrangement joins TRBV5-6 to TRBJ2-7; D possibly corresponds to TRBD2 (6 bases). Trimming removed 4 bases from V and 2 bases from J, with 13 bases in between. Germline lookup yields CDR1 SGHDT and CDR2 YYEEEE. CDR3 length: 14 amino acids. The CDR3, as DNA: TGTGCCAGCAGCCCGGGACTTAATCCCTACGAGCAGTACTTC. This translates into CASSPGLNPYEQYF.

The CDR3 bases are TGCAGCGGAGGGACAGGGGGCGCGGGCGAGCAGTACTTC. Protein product: CSGGTGGAGEQYF. This sequence joins TRBV29-1 and TRBJ2-7; 12 bases agree with TRBD1. Germline loops: CDR1 SQVTM, CDR2 ANQGSEA. Germline trimming cut 7 bases from V and 6 bases from J; bases unmatched to any gene: 7. CDR3 length: 13 amino acids.

The chain combines TRBV27 with TRBJ2-7, with a possible D match to TRBD2 (6 bases). The V and J ends lost 6 bases and 3 bases respectively, with 18 bases between them. Per germline, CDR1 MNHEY and CDR2 SMNVEV (reference sequence). The CDR3 totals 15 residues. As DNA, the CDR3 is TGTGCCAGCAGACACCCCCCGGCGGGGATCTACGAGCAGTACTTC. Residues: CASRHPPAGIYEQYF.

The V gene is TRBV11-3, the J gene TRBJ1-1; D may be TRBD1 (6 bases). Germline V lookup: CDR1 SGHNT, CDR2 YENEEA. This CDR3 has 15 residues. Trimming cost V 1 base and J 3 bases, with 12 bases left between them. In nucleotides, the CDR3 is TGTGCCAGCAGCTTAGGAAGGGCAGGGGACACTGAAGCTTTCTTT. This codes for CASSLGRAGDTEAFF.